Each of the 5 T cell receptor beta chains below was sequenced from the same sample in a study of shared clonotypes between healthy human individuals. The assay was immunoSEQ multiplex PCR, and TCRdb's table has in-frame clones only and misses some. The sample includes 550,000 to 850,000 clones, 72% seen only once; the top ten take less than 2%. The sequenced sample was memory CD4+ T cells sorted from blood. Documented subset: CD45RA-negative fraction. The receptors come from a young woman in good health.

The V and J genes are TRBV5-1 and TRBJ1-4; the D is unclear. V shed 0 bases and J shed 8 bases, with 5 bases lying between them. Germline CDR1 and CDR2: SGHRS and YFSETQ. This CDR3 is built from 12 residues. The CDR3 DNA follows: TGCGCCAGCAGCTTGGATCAGGAAAAACTGTTTTTT. Encoded protein: CASSLDQEKLFF.

There are a few counts of this clone. Other DNA sequences in this specimen translate into the identical CDR3. The chain carries TRBV18 and TRBJ2-5, with D hard to call. The CDR3 totals 12 residues. Per the germline V gene, CDR1 is KGHSH and CDR2 is LQKENI. Deletions cut 2 bases from V and 4 bases from J, with 5 bases between. The CDR3 sequence: CASSPTGETQYF. CDR3 nucleotides: TGTGCCAGCTCACCAACGGGAGAGACCCAGTACTTC. Full variable domain (outside the CDR3, taken from reference TRBV18 and TRBJ2-5): NAGVMQNPRHLVRRRGQEARLRCSPMKGHSHVYWYRQLPEEGLKFMVYLQKENIIDESGMPKERFSAEFPKEGPSILRIQQVVRGDSAAYFCASSPTGETQYFGPGTRLLVL.

The chain links TRBV11-3 to TRBJ2-2, with D unclear. CDR1 is SGHNT and CDR2 is YENEEA in the germline V gene. V was clipped by 1 base and J by 4 bases, with 7 bases between them. The CDR3 is made up of 14 amino acids. The CDR3 nucleotides read TGTGCCAGCAGCTTAGTGGGTCCCACCGGGGAGCTGTTTTTT. Translated, it gives CASSLVGPTGELFF.

The V call is TRBV5-1, the J call TRBJ2-5, with D hard to call. The V end lost 1 base, the J end lost 4 bases, and 14 bases lay between the germline ends. CDR3 length: 15 residues. Germline CDR1 SGHRS, CDR2 YFSETQ. The chain's CDR3 is CASSLSPTGRETQYF. The CDR3 DNA sequence: TGCGCCAGCAGCTTGTCCCCGACCGGACGAGAGACCCAGTACTTC. The whole variable domain, filled in from reference TRBV5-1 and TRBJ2-5, reads KAGVTQTPRYLIKTRGQQVTLSCSPISGHRSVSWYQQTPGQGLQFLFEYFSETQRNKGNFPGRFSGRQFSNSRSEMNVSTLELGDSALYLCASSLSPTGRETQYFGPGTRLLVL.

The rearrangement uses TRBV28 and TRBJ1-2; D may be TRBD1 (5 bases). Deletions cut 2 bases from V and 8 bases from J, with 12 bases between. CDR1 is MDHEN and CDR2 is SYDVKM in the germline V gene. The CDR3 runs 13 residues. For the CDR3, the DNA is TGTGCCAGCAGTTTAGGGGGGTTTCGAGGCTACACCTTC. Protein: CASSLGGFRGYTF.